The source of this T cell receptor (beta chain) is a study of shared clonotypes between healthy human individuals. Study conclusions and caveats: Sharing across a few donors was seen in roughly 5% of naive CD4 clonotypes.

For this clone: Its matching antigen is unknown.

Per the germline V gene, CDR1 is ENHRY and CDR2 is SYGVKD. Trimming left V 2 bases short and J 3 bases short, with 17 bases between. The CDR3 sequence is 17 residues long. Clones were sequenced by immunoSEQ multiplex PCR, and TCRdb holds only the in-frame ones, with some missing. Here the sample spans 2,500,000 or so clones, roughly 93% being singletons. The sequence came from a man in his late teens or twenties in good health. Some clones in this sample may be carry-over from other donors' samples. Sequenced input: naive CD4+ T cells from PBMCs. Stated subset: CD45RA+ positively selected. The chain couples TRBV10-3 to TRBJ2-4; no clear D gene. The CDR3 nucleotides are TGTGCCATCAGTGAGACCTATACACGGGTGGTCAAAAACATTCAGTACTTC. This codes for CAISETYTRVVKNIQYF.